This T cell receptor (beta chain) stems from a study of T-cell reconstitution after alpha-beta-depleted transplantation in children. Library preparation (for TCRbeta) was performed with unique molecular identifiers. TCRdb reprocessed the PCR reads with MiXCR, giving one entry per CDR3 protein. Of a few hundred thousand distinct CDR3 sequences in the sample, approximately 42% are singletons; the top ten hold about 30%. This clonotype was counted ten times or more. Its antigen remains unidentified. General study results and limits: Several hundred expanded graft clones reportedly gave rise to the alpha-beta T cells present about two months after transplant. By one year post-transplant, T-cell counts and diversity largely arose from T cells that were newly produced. From surviving recipient T cells and thymic progenitors came the high day-60 TCRbeta diversity observed in some patients.

The CDR3 totals 16 residues. Per the germline V gene, CDR1 is SGDLS and CDR2 is YYNGEE. The V and J ends lost 0 bases and 5 bases, in that order; junction bases with no gene match: 8. The source of this sequence is a girl aged 2-10 years with aplastic anemia, due to receive a stem cell transplant. The chain links TRBV9 to TRBJ2-4; 7 nucleotides agree with TRBD1. The sequencing here drew on PBMCs, taken before TCRalphabeta/CD19-depleted stem cell transplant. CDR3: CASSVAPTGQENIQYF. As DNA, the CDR3 is TGTGCCAGCAGCGTAGCCCCGACAGGACAGGAAAACATTCAGTACTTC.